This TCR beta chain is drawn from a study of naive CD8 T cells in extremely preterm neonates. Overall study results and limits: Term neonates around 0.39%, young children 0.03%, adults less than 0.011%; preterm neonates shared 2.7%. Preterm samples differed in productive template counts; sample size was small.

Sequencing used immunoSEQ multiplex PCR; TCRdb keeps in-frame clones, though not all of them. The data hold around 7,300 clones, with 80% to 95% observed a single time. Without labor or membrane rupture, elective cesareans at roughly 37-41 weeks supplied term cord blood. Trimming took 4 bases from V and 3 from J; bases not matched to a gene: 2. The CDR3 is 14 residues long. Germline V gene lookup returns CDR1 KGHSH and CDR2 LQKENI. This clone showed up just once. Its antigen is not known. The sequencing sample was made of naive CD8+ T cells from cord blood. This receptor was obtained from a newborn in good health. The genes are TRBV18 and TRBJ1-3, with TRBD1 identical over 8 bases. The chain's CDR3 is CASSQDRDGNTIYF. The CDR3 DNA sequence: TGTGCCAGCTCACAGGACAGGGATGGAAACACCATATATTTT. The full variable domain, its missing parts supplied by reference TRBV18 and TRBJ1-3, is NAGVMQNPRHLVRRRGQEARLRCSPMKGHSHVYWYRQLPEEGLKFMVYLQKENIIDESGMPKERFSAEFPKEGPSILRIQQVVRGDSAAYFCASSQDRDGNTIYFGEGSWLTVV.